A single sample gave rise to the 10 T cell receptor beta chains below, sequenced in a study of neurological immune-mediated disorders (dated by TCRdb to the late 2010s). The library was produced with 5' RACE. Sequencing relied on an Illumina HiSeq 2500. TCRdb trimmed the raw reads at Q25, called clones with MiXCR and kept productive beta chains. Identical CDR3 proteins give one entry, which carries the most common genes and DNA. The sample table shows approximately 70,000 distinct CDR3 sequences, and less than 4% are seen once. 1.3% of the sample rests with the top ten. The sequenced material came from PBMCs. These receptors all come from a man aged 25 to 40 with multiple sclerosis.

This clonotype was counted at least ten times. This chain uses TRBV9 with TRBJ1-2; D not certain. CDR1 is SGDLS and CDR2 is YYNGEE in the germline V gene. The CDR3 has 14 residues. Deletions cut 3 bases from V and 4 bases from J, with 13 bases between. In DNA, the CDR3 is TGTGCCAGCAGCGCCCCCGAGGGCGGCTATGGCTACACCTTC. Amino acids: CASSAPEGGYGYTF.

In its sample, this clonotype was seen many times. This chain uses TRBV5-5 with TRBJ2-1; D is possibly TRBD1 (6 bases). Germline CDR1 is SGHKS and CDR2 is YYEKEE (reference sequence). This CDR3 is 15 amino acids long. V lost 0 bases and J lost 4, with 11 bases in between. The CDR3 nucleotides read TGTGCCAGCAGCTTGGTGGGACAAAAATACAATGAGCAGTTCTTC. Protein product: CASSLVGQKYNEQFF.

This clonotype was recorded at least ten times. V is TRBV6-2 or TRBV6-3 and J is TRBJ2-3, with D possibly matching TRBD2 (6 bases). This CDR3 is 14 amino acids long. V lost 9 bases to trimming and J lost 6 bases, with 19 bases between them. Germline V gives CDR1 MNHEY, CDR2 SVGEGT. As DNA, the CDR3 is TGTGCCAGTACCGCCCGGGGGACGATGGATACGCAGTATTTT. Its protein is CASTARGTMDTQYF.

This clonotype was seen repeatedly, ten times or more. The rearrangement uses TRBV20-1 and TRBJ2-7; the D gene is possibly TRBD1 (6 bases). Trimming cost V 5 bases and J 6 bases, with 14 bases left between them. Per the germline V gene, CDR1 is DFQATT and CDR2 is SNEGSKA (reference sequence). The length of the CDR3 is 12 residues. The chain's CDR3 is CSALTGLFEQYF. CDR3 coding DNA: TGCAGTGCTTTGACAGGCCTCTTCGAGCAGTACTTC.

The chain has TRBV7-2 and TRBJ2-7; the D gene could be TRBD1 or TRBD2 (5 bases each). CDR1 SGHTA and CDR2 FQGNSA come from the germline V gene. Trimming removed 5 bases at V and 2 bases at J, with 13 bases between. The CDR3 contains 14 residues. This CDR3 is CASSLRDGAYEQYF. The CDR3 region has the DNA TGTGCCAGCAGCCTCCGGGACGGAGCCTACGAGCAGTACTTC.

This clonotype was counted ten times or more. The genes are TRBV7-9 and TRBJ2-1; D is ambiguous. Trimming removed 5 bases from V and 7 bases from J, with 12 bases in between. Germline V lookup: CDR1 SEHNR, CDR2 FQNEAQ (reference sequence). This CDR3 comprises 13 residues. This CDR3 reads CASSNHSGNEQFF. CDR3 nucleotides: TGTGCCAGCAGCAACCACAGTGGAAATGAGCAGTTCTTC.

This clonotype has a count of ten or more. The CDR3 DNA reads TGCGCCAGCAGCTCGGGACTAGCGGGGGCTAACAATGAGCAGTTCTTC. Amino acid sequence: CASSSGLAGANNEQFF. The rearrangement joins TRBV5-1 to TRBJ2-1; 14 bases agree with TRBD2. V trimming: 3 bases; J trimming: 5 bases; junction bases outside the gene matches: 4. The CDR3 contains 16 residues. The V gene's germline CDR1 is SGHRS and CDR2 YFSETQ. Together with reference TRBV5-1 and TRBJ2-1, the CDR3 gives the full variable domain: KAGVTQTPRYLIKTRGQQVTLSCSPISGHRSVSWYQQTPGQGLQFLFEYFSETQRNKGNFPGRFSGRQFSNSRSEMNVSTLELGDSALYLCASSSGLAGANNEQFFGPGTRLTVL.

This clonotype was detected ten times or more. The rearrangement uses TRBV20-1 and TRBJ2-5; TRBD2 matches 11 bases. Germline values: CDR1 DFQATT, CDR2 SNEGSKA (reference sequence). J lost 4 bases, V lost 5 bases, and 9 bases had no gene match. This CDR3 region has 15 residues. In DNA, the CDR3 is TGCAGTGCTTTCGAGACTAGCGGGGTGGGAGAGACCCAGTACTTC. This gives the protein CSAFETSGVGETQYF.

This clonotype was recorded many times. The chain uses TRBV20-1 and TRBJ1-1; TRBD1 might be the D (6 bases). This CDR3 region has 15 residues. Per germline, CDR1 DFQATT and CDR2 SNEGSKA (reference sequence). V lost 3 bases and J lost 0, with 14 bases in between. CDR3 nucleotides: TGCAGTGCTAGTAGGGGGGCCCGAATGAACACTGAAGCTTTCTTT. It codes for CSASRGARMNTEAFF.

This clonotype was observed many times. This chain uses TRBV5-1 with TRBJ2-1; no reliable D call. This CDR3 comprises 15 residues. Germline CDR1 is SGHRS and CDR2 is YFSETQ. The ends were cut back, 0 bases at V and 1 base at J, with 8 bases in the middle. CDR3 in amino acids: CASSLGDQSYNEQFF. The CDR3 DNA reads TGCGCCAGCAGCTTGGGAGATCAGTCCTACAATGAGCAGTTCTTC.